A single sample is the source of the 23 T cell receptor beta chains below, sequenced in a study of blood T cell repertoires in COVID-19. Generated by immunoSEQ multiplex PCR, the TCRdb table keeps only in-frame clones and is missing some. The sample yields some 56,000 clones, under 90% seen once. The specimen sequenced was peripheral blood. These receptors came from a man at least 80 years old with COVID-19, enrolled during active disease.

The rearrangement links TRBV7-2 to TRBJ1-2, with TRBD1 as a possible D gene (6 bases). V lost 1 base and J lost 2, with 14 bases in between. This CDR3 has 16 residues. In germline, CDR1 is SGHTA, CDR2 FQGNSA. CDR3 sequence: CASSLGSDRPNYGYTF. The DNA for the CDR3 is TGTGCCAGCAGCTTAGGGTCGGACAGACCCAACTATGGCTACACCTTC.

The count of this clone is one. The V and J genes are TRBV6-2 or TRBV6-3 and TRBJ1-5; D perhaps matches TRBD1 (6 bases). Trimming left V 2 bases short and J 0 bases short, with 17 bases between. The CDR3 contains 18 residues. CDR1 is MNHEY and CDR2 is SVGEGT in the germline V gene. Written as DNA, the CDR3 is TGTGCCAGCAGTTACCTGACGGGAAGGGGGTCTAGCAATCAGCCCCAGCATTTT. Translation gives CASSYLTGRGSSNQPQHF.

This chain uses TRBV6-2 or TRBV6-3 with TRBJ1-1, with D perhaps matching TRBD1 (6 bases). Germline loops: CDR1 MNHEY, CDR2 SVGEGT. V shed 6 bases and J shed 5 bases, with 16 bases lying between them. The CDR3 has 14 residues. In nucleotides, the CDR3 is TGTGCCAGCAGCCCGGCACAGGGATCTACTGAAGCTTTCTTT. It yields the protein CASSPAQGSTEAFF.

The V gene is TRBV5-1, the J gene TRBJ1-1; no clear D gene. CDR3 length: 13 amino acids. Per germline, CDR1 SGHRS and CDR2 YFSETQ. Trimming left V 0 bases short and J 0 bases short, with 3 bases between. DNA of the CDR3: TGCGCCAGCAGCTTGGCTGTGAACACTGAAGCTTTCTTT. Its protein is CASSLAVNTEAFF.

The V gene is TRBV27, the J gene TRBJ1-4; 8 nucleotides agree with TRBD1. The germline CDR1 and CDR2 sequences are MNHEY and SMNVEV (reference sequence). V was clipped by 5 bases and J by 4 bases; unmatched bases: 9. The CDR3 contains 16 residues. The chain's CDR3 is CASSPFWTGLNEKLFF. Written as DNA, the CDR3 is TGTGCCAGCAGTCCGTTTTGGACAGGGCTTAATGAAAAACTGTTTTTT.

V and J are TRBV27 and TRBJ1-1; D perhaps matches TRBD1 (6 bases). Trimming removed 2 bases at V and 5 bases at J, with 6 bases between. Germline V gene sequence: CDR1 MNHEY, CDR2 SMNVEV (reference sequence). The CDR3 consists of 12 residues. CDR3 bases: TGTGCCAGCAGTTTAAGGGGGACTGAAGCTTTCTTT. This codes for CASSLRGTEAFF.

This rearrangement joins TRBV9 to TRBJ1-1; 9 bases map to TRBD1. The CDR3 contains 13 residues. From germline, CDR1 is SGDLS and CDR2 YYNGEE. V shed 7 bases and J 3 bases; nucleotides not matched to a gene: 4. As DNA, the CDR3 is TGTGCCAGCCAGCGGGACAGGGACACTGAAGCTTTCTTT. It codes for CASQRDRDTEAFF.

V is TRBV15 and J is TRBJ2-1, with 11 bases lining up with TRBD2. This CDR3 has 23 residues. The J segment lost 0 bases and the V segment lost 0 bases, leaving 19 bases of the junction unmatched. In germline, CDR1 is LNHNV, CDR2 YYDKDF (reference sequence). CDR3 DNA sequence: TGTGCCACCAGCAGAGAACTGAAAGTGGGCAGCTTAGCGGGAGGGAGCTCCTACAATGAGCAGTTCTTC. It codes for CATSRELKVGSLAGGSSYNEQFF. The whole variable domain, filled in from reference TRBV15 and TRBJ2-1, reads DAMVIQNPRYQVTQFGKPVTLSCSQTLNHNVMYWYQQKSSQAPKLLFHYYDKDFNNEADTPDNFQSRRPNTSFCFLDIRSPGLGDTAMYLCATSRELKVGSLAGGSSYNEQFFGPGTRLTVL.

This chain links TRBV3-1 (or the pseudogene TRBV3-2) with TRBJ1-2, with 9 bases identical to TRBD1. With 1 base clipped from V and 6 bases from J, the junction kept 3 bases outside the gene matches. CDR3 size: 14 residues. CDR1 and CDR2 from the germline V gene are LGHDT and YNNKEL (reference sequence). The CDR3 region has the DNA TGTGCCAGCAGCCAAGTACAGGGGGCTGATGGCTACACCTTC. This translates into CASSQVQGADGYTF.

V usage is TRBV7-2 and J usage is TRBJ2-7, with 11 positions matching TRBD2. The CDR3 length is 15 residues. The V segment lost 2 bases and the J segment 4 bases; nucleotides outside the gene matches: 4. Per the germline V gene, CDR1 is SGHTA and CDR2 is FQGNSA. This chain's CDR3 is CASSLKPSGGYEQYF. The CDR3 DNA is TGTGCCAGCAGCTTAAAGCCTAGCGGGGGGTACGAGCAGTACTTC.

The chain couples TRBV6-2 or TRBV6-3 to TRBJ1-1; 7 bases are a match to TRBD1. J lost 1 base, V lost 5 bases, and 7 bases had no gene match. From germline, CDR1 is MNHEY and CDR2 SVGEGT. The CDR3 runs to 15 residues. CDR3 in amino acids: CASSTPGGQNTEAFF. DNA of the CDR3: TGTGCCAGCAGTACCCCAGGGGGACAGAACACTGAAGCTTTCTTT.

The V call is TRBV4-1, the J call TRBJ1-2, with 7 bases lining up with TRBD1. Germline V lookup: CDR1 MGHRA, CDR2 YSYEKL. With V trimmed by 0 bases and J by 1 base, 8 bases remained unmatched. The CDR3 covers 17 residues. The CDR3 protein is CASSQDVGGQNNYGYTF. In DNA form, the CDR3 reads TGCGCCAGCAGCCAAGATGTCGGGGGACAGAATAACTATGGCTACACCTTC.

The V and J genes are TRBV5-1 and TRBJ2-7; 9 nucleotides match TRBD1. The junction had 16 bases not matched to a gene; V was cut back by 7 bases and J by 2 bases. The CDR3 loop spans 17 amino acids. Germline V gene data show CDR1 as SGHRS and CDR2 as YFSETQ. For the CDR3, the DNA is TGCGCCAGCGCCTTAAGAGCCCCCGGGACAGGGACCTACGAGCAGTACTTC. It codes for CASALRAPGTGTYEQYF.

The chain is built from TRBV24-1 and TRBJ2-5; 12 nucleotides line up with TRBD2. CDR1 is KGHDR and CDR2 is SFDVKD in the germline V gene. V was clipped by 3 bases and J by 2 bases; unmatched bases: 6. The CDR3 extends over 17 amino acids. The DNA for the CDR3 is TGTGCCACCAGTGATCCGGGACTAGCGGGCAGGCAAGAGACCCAGTACTTC. Amino acids: CATSDPGLAGRQETQYF.

This chain joins TRBV28 and TRBJ1-6, with a weak D call TRBD1 (6 bases). CDR1 and CDR2 (germline): MDHEN, SYDVKM. The CDR3 sequence is 15 residues long. Trimming left V 6 bases short and J 5 bases short, with 14 bases between. The CDR3 is CASSSWGQDNSPLHF. The CDR3, as DNA: TGTGCCAGCAGCAGCTGGGGGCAGGATAATTCACCCCTCCACTTT.

This clone was detected a few times. V usage is TRBV27 and J usage is TRBJ2-7; 8 bases are a match to TRBD1. V lost 6 bases and J lost 2; bases outside the gene matches: 6. CDR1 and CDR2 (germline): MNHEY, SMNVEV (reference sequence). The CDR3 contains 14 residues. CDR3 DNA sequence: TGTGCCAGCAGCCCGACAGGGGTAACCTACGAGCAGTACTTC. Translation gives CASSPTGVTYEQYF.

V usage is TRBV7-6 and J usage is TRBJ2-7, with 13 bases that match TRBD2. The CDR3 is 18 amino acids. Germline-derived CDR1 and CDR2 are SGHVS and FNYEAQ. After removal of 4 bases from V and 3 bases from J, the junction contained 12 bases not matched to a gene. The CDR3 protein is CASSSQRTSGGRDYEQYF. The CDR3 bases are TGTGCCAGCAGCTCACAGAGGACTAGCGGGGGTCGGGACTACGAGCAGTACTTC.

The chain joins TRBV11-2 to TRBJ1-1; the D is unclear. The V and J ends lost 3 bases and 2 bases respectively, with 10 bases between them. The CDR3 is made up of 14 amino acids. Germline-derived CDR1 and CDR2 are SGHAT and FQNNGV. CDR3 in amino acids: CASSLAQVNTEAFF. In DNA form, the CDR3 reads TGTGCCAGCAGCTTGGCCCAGGTCAACACTGAAGCTTTCTTT.

The chain recombines TRBV24-1 with TRBJ2-3, with D tentatively TRBD2 (5 bases). Germline V CDR1 and CDR2: KGHDR, SFDVKD. V gave up 5 bases and J gave up 1 base, with 15 bases separating them. The CDR3 covers 16 residues. The CDR3 protein is CATSVERTGGTDTQYF. CDR3 bases: TGTGCCACCAGTGTGGAGCGGACCGGCGGCACAGATACGCAGTATTTT.

This chain uses TRBV9 with TRBJ1-3, with unresolved D. The germline V gene has CDR1 SGDLS and CDR2 YYNGEE. Deletions cut 0 bases from V and 4 bases from J, with 8 bases between. CDR3 length: 14 residues. This CDR3 is CASSVEAGGNTIYF. CDR3 coding DNA: TGTGCCAGCAGCGTAGAAGCAGGCGGAAACACCATATATTTT.

The chain couples TRBV5-1 to TRBJ2-3, with 9 bases identical to TRBD1. Trimming removed 4 bases from V and 9 bases from J; junction bases left unmatched: 15. The germline CDR1 and CDR2 sequences are SGHRS and YFSETQ. The CDR3 spans 16 residues. CDR3 in amino acids: CASSAPGQGPQVTQYF. The CDR3 region has the DNA TGCGCCAGCAGCGCCCCGGGACAGGGACCTCAGGTGACGCAGTATTTT.

The chain employs TRBV9 and TRBJ1-2; 7 positions match TRBD1. The CDR3 covers 16 residues. V lost 0 bases, J lost 5 bases, and 10 bases stayed unmatched. Germline V gives CDR1 SGDLS, CDR2 YYNGEE. The CDR3 DNA reads TGTGCCAGCAGCGTAGTTTTTGGGACAGTTGATTATGGCTACACCTTC. Protein product: CASSVVFGTVDYGYTF.

A few counts support this clone. The J gene is TRBJ1-4, the V gene TRBV6-4; 8 nucleotides match TRBD1. CDR3 length: 16 amino acids. Unmatched junction bases numbered 10, after V lost 6 bases and J lost 4 bases. Germline V gene sequence: CDR1 MRHNA, CDR2 SNTAGT. Here the CDR3 reads CASSENPGQGNEKLFF. The CDR3 region has the DNA TGTGCCAGCAGCGAAAACCCTGGACAGGGTAATGAAAAACTGTTTTTT.